A single sample is the source of the 12 T cell receptor beta chains below, sequenced in a study of cytomegalovirus exposure and HLA in healthy donors. Researchers ran the PCR with 60 Vbeta and 13 Jbeta primers. The assay was immunoSEQ multiplex PCR, and TCRdb's table has in-frame clones only and misses some. The top ten hold around 1.3% of the sample, which has around 130,000 clones, around 85% seen once. Input material: PBMCs. These receptors all stem from a female donor in good health and CMV-seronegative.

V gene TRBV27 combines with J gene TRBJ1-1, with D perhaps TRBD1 (6 bases). The V gene lost 4 bases and the J gene lost 3 bases, with 15 bases spanning the gap. Per germline, CDR1 MNHEY and CDR2 SMNVEV (reference sequence). This CDR3 has 15 amino acids. The CDR3 region is CASSSPGRGDTEAFF. CDR3 DNA sequence: TGTGCCAGCAGTTCCCCGGGGAGGGGGGACACTGAAGCTTTCTTT.

This chain connects TRBV10-1 to TRBJ2-3; D gene ambiguous. V shed 0 bases and J shed 5 bases, with 12 bases lying between them. The germline CDR1 and CDR2 sequences are WNHNN and SYGVQD (reference sequence). The CDR3 covers 15 residues. CDR3 region: CASSESGYQEDTQYF. CDR3 coding DNA: TGCGCCAGCAGTGAGTCCGGGTATCAAGAAGATACGCAGTATTTT.

The V gene is TRBV19, the J gene TRBJ2-1; TRBD2 matches at 8 bases. There are 14 residues in the CDR3. V shed 3 bases and J 8 bases; nucleotides not matched to a gene: 6. Germline V gene sequence: CDR1 LNHDA, CDR2 SQIVND (reference sequence). DNA of the CDR3: TGTGCCAGTAGTATCCTTCCCGGGGGGGATGAGCAGTTCTTC. Translating gives CASSILPGGDEQFF. The full variable domain, rest sourced from reference TRBV19 and TRBJ2-1, is DGGITQSPKYLFRKEGQNVTLSCEQNLNHDAMYWYRQDPGQGLRLIYYSQIVNDFQKGDIAEGYSVSREKKESFPLTVTSAQKNPTAFYLCASSILPGGDEQFFGPGTRLTVL.

The gene calls are TRBV6-5 and TRBJ2-3, with D perhaps TRBD2 (5 bases). The CDR3 consists of 14 residues. CDR1 is MNHEY and CDR2 is SVGAGI in the germline V gene. V shed 3 bases and J shed 5 bases, with 12 bases lying between them. CDR3 sequence (DNA): TGTGCCAGCAGTTATTGGAGCGAGGGAGATACGCAGTATTTT. It specifies CASSYWSEGDTQYF.

The chain links TRBV6-5 to TRBJ2-1; D call uncertain. There are 13 residues in the CDR3. V lost 3 bases and J 5 bases, leaving 8 bases between the germline ends. Germline lookup yields CDR1 MNHEY and CDR2 SVGAGI. For the CDR3, the DNA is TGTGCCAGCAGTTATGATAGTGACAATGAGCAGTTCTTC. Protein: CASSYDSDNEQFF.

The V gene is TRBV5-6, the J gene TRBJ2-2; 9 bases agree with TRBD1. This CDR3 has 16 amino acids. Trimming took 3 bases from V and 7 from J; bases not matched to a gene: 10. The germline CDR1 and CDR2 sequences are SGHDT and YYEEEE. The CDR3 DNA reads as TGTGCCAGCAGCTCTGGACAGGGGCGGTATAGCGGGGAGCTGTTTTTT. Residues: CASSSGQGRYSGELFF.

The chain carries TRBV27 and TRBJ2-3; D unclear. The V gene's germline CDR1 is MNHEY and CDR2 SMNVEV (reference sequence). The CDR3 is 16 amino acids. V was pared by 2 bases and J by 3 bases, with 15 bases between. CDR3 protein: CASSLRRPPSTDTQYF. The CDR3 DNA is TGTGCCAGCAGTTTACGGAGACCCCCTTCTACAGATACGCAGTATTTT.

The genes are TRBV5-6 and TRBJ2-7, with TRBD1 matching over 8 bases. The length of the CDR3 is 14 residues. The J segment lost 7 bases and the V segment lost 0 bases, leaving 6 bases of the junction unmatched. Germline V CDR1 and CDR2: SGHDT, YYEEEE. CDR3: CASSLVQGAGEQYF. As DNA, the CDR3 is TGTGCCAGCAGCTTGGTGCAGGGGGCAGGGGAGCAGTACTTC.

This rearrangement joins TRBV6-1 to TRBJ2-5; weak D call: TRBD2 (7 bases). The CDR3 is 14 residues long. Looked up from germline, CDR1 is MNHNS and CDR2 is SASEGT. Trimming removed 2 bases from V and 5 bases from J, with 12 bases in between. This chain's CDR3 is CASSERGARETQYF. Here the CDR3 DNA reads TGTGCCAGCAGTGAACGGGGGGCGCGGGAGACCCAGTACTTC.

This sequence joins TRBV5-1 and TRBJ2-7, with 8 bases identical to TRBD1. The V segment lost 3 bases and the J segment 6 bases; nucleotides outside the gene matches: 8. This CDR3 has 14 amino acids. Germline lookup yields CDR1 SGHRS and CDR2 YFSETQ. The CDR3 DNA is TGCGCCAGCAGCTCTCCGGACAGGGCGGGCGAGCAGTACTTC. It encodes CASSSPDRAGEQYF.

Concerning this clone: Different DNA sequences within this sample yield the same CDR3. This rearrangement joins TRBV5-1 to TRBJ2-7; 11 positions match TRBD1. V was pared by 2 bases and J by 3 bases, with 1 base of the junction left unmatched. The CDR3 is 14 residues long. Germline values: CDR1 SGHRS, CDR2 YFSETQ. The CDR3 spells CASSLGTGGYEQYF. The DNA for the CDR3 is TGCGCCAGCAGCTTAGGGACAGGGGGCTACGAGCAGTACTTC.

This rearrangement joins TRBV29-1 to TRBJ1-2, with TRBD1 identical over 7 bases. The V segment lost 4 bases and the J segment 6 bases; nucleotides outside the gene matches: 11. The CDR3 length is 14 residues. The V gene's germline CDR1 is SQVTM and CDR2 ANQGSEA. The CDR3 region is CSVVWDRINDGYTF. CDR3 bases: TGCAGCGTTGTATGGGACAGAATCAACGATGGCTACACCTTC. Drawing the rest from reference TRBV29-1 and TRBJ1-2, the complete variable domain is SAVISQKPSRDICQRGTSLTIQCQVDSQVTMMFWYRQQPGQSLTLIATANQGSEATYESGFVIDKFPISRPNLTFSTLTVSNMSPEDSSIYLCSVVWDRINDGYTFGSGTRLTVV.